The 14 T cell receptor beta chains below were found in one sample sequenced in a study of blood T cell repertoires in COVID-19. Assay: immunoSEQ multiplex PCR; the TCRdb copy retains only in-frame clones and omits some. The profile shows 60,000 or so clones, more than 70% of them singletons. Sequenced material: peripheral blood. Receptors were obtained from a man in his fifties or sixties with active or convalescent COVID-19.

V gene TRBV3-1 (or the pseudogene TRBV3-2) combines with J gene TRBJ2-3, with a tentative D call TRBD2 (5 bases). CDR1 and CDR2 from the germline V gene are LGHDT and YNNKEL (reference sequence). The CDR3 loop spans 15 amino acids. With 2 bases removed from V and 5 bases from J, the gap between germline ends came to 14 bases. Here the CDR3 reads CASSQYGLGGDTQYF. The CDR3 DNA reads as TGTGCCAGCAGCCAATACGGGCTAGGAGGAGATACGCAGTATTTT.

The chain joins TRBV6-5 to TRBJ1-6; TRBD1 aligns across 8 bases. This CDR3 has 14 residues. CDR1 and CDR2 (germline): MNHEY, SVGAGI. V gave up 7 bases and J gave up 9 bases; unmatched junction bases: 8. CDR3 nucleotides: TGTGCCAGCACCCCGGACAGGGTAACTTCACCCCTCCACTTT. It specifies CASTPDRVTSPLHF.

The V gene is TRBV28, the J gene TRBJ2-6, with 7 bases identical to TRBD1. The germline CDR1 and CDR2 sequences are MDHEN and SYDVKM. The CDR3 consists of 17 residues. Trimming cost V 5 bases and J 0 bases; bases outside gene matches: 7. The CDR3 DNA follows: TGTGCCAGCAGTCCTGACAGGGTAGGCTCTGGGGCCAACGTCCTGACTTTC. It yields the protein CASSPDRVGSGANVLTF.

The chain employs TRBV11-2 and TRBJ2-2; TRBD2 aligns across 8 bases. Germline CDR1 SGHAT, CDR2 FQNNGV. Trimming removed 5 bases from V and 0 bases from J; junction bases left unmatched: 5. The CDR3 sequence is 16 residues long. CDR3 nucleotide sequence: TGTGCCAGCAGCCTCACTAGCGGATCGAACACCGGGGAGCTGTTTTTT. Protein: CASSLTSGSNTGELFF.

Only one count was recorded for this clone. The CDR3 DNA reads as TGTGCCAGCAGCCAAGGAACTACAGGGAACGAAAAACTGTTTTTT. Protein sequence: CASSQGTTGNEKLFF. The rearrangement joins TRBV3-1 (or the pseudogene TRBV3-2) to TRBJ1-4; D is perhaps TRBD1 (6 bases). Trimming pared 1 base from V and 8 bases from J, leaving 14 bases between. The V gene's germline CDR1 is LGHDT and CDR2 YNNKEL (reference sequence). This CDR3 spans 15 amino acids.

The chain combines TRBV7-2 with TRBJ2-5; TRBD2 matches at 12 bases. The CDR3 is made up of 14 amino acids. Germline V lookup: CDR1 SGHTA, CDR2 FQGNSA. After removal of 5 bases from V and 5 bases from J, the junction contained 3 bases not matched to a gene. For the CDR3, the DNA is TGTGCCAGCAGCCCTAGCGGGGGGGCCGAGACCCAGTACTTC. It is translated as CASSPSGGAETQYF.

V gene TRBV3-1 (or the pseudogene TRBV3-2) combines with J gene TRBJ2-3, with TRBD1 matching over 7 bases. Germline V gene sequence: CDR1 LGHDT, CDR2 YNNKEL (reference sequence). V lost 2 bases, J lost 5 bases, and 7 bases stayed unmatched. The length of the CDR3 is 15 residues. The CDR3 protein is CASSQNSRQGDTQYF. The DNA of the CDR3 is TGTGCCAGCAGCCAAAACTCGAGACAGGGAGATACGCAGTATTTT.

The chain's CDR3 is CASCRDSEAFF. DNA for the CDR3: TGTGCCAGCTGCCGGGACAGTGAAGCTTTCTTT. The V gene is TRBV18, the J gene TRBJ1-1, with TRBD1 matching over 7 bases. The CDR3 contains 11 residues. From germline, CDR1 is KGHSH and CDR2 LQKENI. V shed 7 bases, J shed 7 bases, and the junction held 3 bases outside the gene matches.

The chain links TRBV7-2 to TRBJ1-2, with a possible D match to TRBD1 (6 bases). V lost 5 bases and J 2 bases, leaving 9 bases between the germline ends. Per the germline V gene, CDR1 is SGHTA and CDR2 is FQGNSA. The CDR3 spans 13 residues. CDR3 region: CASSRDKNYGYTF. Written as DNA, the CDR3 is TGTGCCAGCAGCCGGGACAAGAACTATGGCTACACCTTC.

The chain employs TRBV6-2 or TRBV6-3 and TRBJ2-2; 9 bases are a match to TRBD2. This CDR3 has 16 residues. CDR1 and CDR2 from the germline V gene are MNHEY and SVGEGT. V shed 4 bases and J 4 bases; nucleotides not matched to a gene: 7. The CDR3 nucleotides are TGTGCCAGCAGTTTGCGGGGGGGCCTGAGCACCGGGGAGCTGTTTTTT. Protein: CASSLRGGLSTGELFF.

The count of this clone is one. The J gene is TRBJ1-1, the V gene TRBV6-5; possibly TRBD1 for D (5 bases). Germline V gene sequence: CDR1 MNHEY, CDR2 SVGAGI. This CDR3 is built from 14 residues. Trimming took off 4 bases at V and 3 bases at J, with 12 bases between the two ends. CDR3 DNA: TGTGCCAGCAGTTCCCCGGGCAGGGACACTGAAGCTTTCTTT. This sequence encodes CASSSPGRDTEAFF.

The CDR3 sequence: CASTEGREPYEQYF. The CDR3, as DNA: TGTGCCAGCACGGAGGGACGGGAACCGTACGAGCAGTACTTC. The chain links TRBV18 to TRBJ2-7, with D perhaps matching TRBD2 (6 bases). Trimming cost V 8 bases and J 4 bases, with 18 bases left between them. From germline, CDR1 is KGHSH and CDR2 LQKENI. The CDR3 runs to 14 residues.

The chain combines TRBV12-3 or TRBV12-4 with TRBJ1-3; no clear D gene. V lost 4 bases and J lost 3, with 7 bases in between. The CDR3 has 13 residues. The CDR3 sequence: CASSSYFGNTIYF. As DNA, the CDR3 is TGTGCCAGCAGTTCCTATTTTGGAAACACCATATATTTT.

This chain links TRBV24-1 with TRBJ2-1; 10 positions agree with TRBD1. V trimming: 2 bases; J trimming: 8 bases; junction bases outside the gene matches: 5. This CDR3 comprises 15 residues. Germline V CDR1 and CDR2: KGHDR, SFDVKD. The DNA for the CDR3 is TGTGCCACCAGTGATTCACGTGGGACAGGGGATGAGCAGTTCTTC. Residues: CATSDSRGTGDEQFF.